This paragraph covers one T cell receptor (beta chain) sequence. No cognate antigen has been identified for it. Nothing much larger sits one base from this clone, and base qualities are not available. The CDR3 runs 12 residues from the cysteine to the phenylalanine. Only the CDR3 part of the read is kept: 36 bases, read in frame from the first base. CDR1 and CDR2 were assigned from the germline V gene (reference sequence) as MNHEY and SMNVEV. V is pared back by 4 bases and J by 8 bases, with 11 bases lying between the germline termini. This record belongs to a study of cytomegalovirus exposure and HLA in healthy donors (dated by TCRdb to 2015 to 2018). A note on the overall study: In an earlier analysis of 550 to 750 of the donors, approximately 300 Gb of sequence data and 120 million or so unique TCR beta sequences from 180 million or so T cells were reported. Besides the first cohort of 666 subjects, a separate validation cohort made up of 120 different subjects was used. All discovery cohort repertoires had been generated on a single sequencing platform. Using immunosequencing, the study profiled T cell repertoires from some 670 subjects and related those repertoires to cytomegalovirus serostatus. In the later analysis, no new phenotypic data were used to find candidate immune exposures; instead, reliance was placed on TCR beta sequences and their occurrence across donors. To predict cytomegalovirus infection status, the study combined high-throughput TCR immunosequencing, statistical association of individual TCRs with disease status, and machine learning. Typing coverage differed by locus: A, B, C, DRB1 and DQB1 were typed in roughly 620-640 donors, DQA1 in about 510, DPA1 in 600 to 610, and DPB1 in 472. An early release covering about 600 HLA-typed donors comprised about 310 gigabases of sequencing data and around 80 million unique TCR sequences. To study patterns of TCR occurrence, a later analysis re-analyzed previously published TCR beta repertoires from just over 650 donors and added high-resolution HLA genotyping. Among 398 genotyped donors of the cohort, an average of roughly 240,000 unique TCR beta nucleotide sequences were sequenced per donor, roughly 20% of them non-productive. Donor age, sex, ethnicity and CMV serostatus were collected together with the repertoire data. HLA typing covered class I and class II loci at four-digit resolution. The aim of the study was to test whether cataloging public T cell receptors could identify signatures of past pathogen exposure. In an earlier analysis of roughly 600 of the donors, high-throughput TCR beta sequencing was used to judge whether each TCR beta V gene segment behaved as functional or pseudogenic. Of the roughly 410 genotyped donors, 81% were placed in the genetic ancestry cluster associated with self-reported Caucasian donors. In a later genetic analysis, genome-wide SNP genotypes for about 65% of the roughly 700 donors were used, and that subset was treated as a discovery cohort. Roughly 5 DR-DQ haplotypes were handled as single units for association and clustering because linkage in the cohort was strong.

In total, just over 650 healthy bone marrow donors made up the cohort. At the time of sampling, all cohort members were nominally healthy, though unrecorded immune exposures were likely present. The donor was CMV seropositive and belonged to the group of about 290 seropositive cohort members. Every donor gave a peripheral blood sample, and the peripheral blood mononuclear cells from that sample were used for TCR beta sequencing. Genomic DNA extraction from the blood cell samples was performed with the Qiagen DNeasy Blood Extraction Kit. Study-level results and caveats: Across donors, most TCR sequences were observed very rarely, whereas some public TCRs were present in many individuals. At a false discovery rate of 0.05, a later analysis linked around 15,000 TCR beta sequences to specific HLA alleles. Compared with equally common non-associated chains, HLA-associated TCR beta chains in a later analysis were more clonally expanded and had lower generation probabilities. Presence/absence analyses assumed roughly uniform sequencing depth across donors, an assumption that may not hold. A further reported finding was that TCR beta sequences accurately predicted the HLA-A and HLA-B alleles for most subjects in the first cohort. Because HLA typing was unavailable for some donors at each locus, only the typed subset was used in association tests. According to the authors, the approach could potentially be generalized to other disease states and immunological phenotypes. Some IMGT-functional V segments, including TRBV6-2 and TRBV6-3, could not be distinguished by the 87-base-pair reads and were therefore excluded. A total of 150 to 200 TCR beta chains were listed by the study as associated with cytomegalovirus. A later analysis found that most CMV-associated TCR beta chains appeared HLA-restricted, with HLA associations seemingly driven largely by CMV exposure. According to a later analysis, parvovirus B19, influenza, CMV and Epstein-Barr virus appeared linked to several top co-occurrence clusters. The classifier was reported to diagnose cytomegalovirus status with high specificity and sensitivity in both the original cohort and the validation cohort. A few of the identified cytomegalovirus-associated TCR beta chains were confirmed in vitro to be specific for cytomegalovirus antigens. According to a later analysis, TCR association rates differed among HLA loci, with DRB1 alleles showing the most associated TCRs and HLA-C alleles showing the fewest. For the cohort, immune exposure information was limited to CMV serostatus. In an earlier analysis of some 500 of the donors, most TCR beta V segments were observed in productive rearrangements about 90% or about 30% of the time, broadly matching IMGT annotations. In a later genetic analysis, a missense DCLRE1C variant was associated with V-gene and J-gene trimming of TCR beta chains, and the association was replicated in an independent cohort. This cohort had only TCR beta chains sequenced, and the lack of alpha or paired-chain data limited which features could be detected. Linkage disequilibrium might explain the correlated functional status among segregating V segments, but an unknown experimental factor could not be excluded. A cluster of highly shared sequence variants was judged likely to be a technical artifact of the sequencing pipeline. The earlier analysis of a few hundred of the donors excluded roughly 17 rarely observed V segments, including chromosome 9 orphons, because counts were too low. In a later genetic analysis, fewer N-insertions in productive TCRs were reported among donors in an Asian-associated ancestry cluster than the roughly 700-donor mean. When HLA alleles, especially DR and DQ, strongly co-occurred, TCR associations were difficult to assign to individual alleles.

The library relied on the immunoSEQ multiplex PCR assay. For the multiplex PCR, a mixture combining 60 forward primers for TCR Vbeta segments and 13 reverse primers for TCR Jbeta segments was used. Amplification of the CDR3 region of rearranged TCR beta genes was performed with a multiplex PCR assay on genomic DNA. Amplified TCR beta libraries were sequenced as 87-base-pair reads on the Illumina HiSeq System. For the original study's pipeline: In a later analysis, tens of millions of unique TCR beta chains were counted across the roughly 610 repertoires, and approximately 9.9 million of these chains were shared by at least two donors. To remove PCR and sequencing errors, raw reads were error-corrected and collapsed into unique sequences using a nearest-neighbor algorithm that merged closely related sequences. Alignment of CDR3 sequences to IMGT reference sequences was used to assign V, D and J gene segments. For a sequence to be retained, a match of at least six nucleotides was required to both a V gene segment and a J gene segment. A rearrangement was called productive if the CDR3 had no stop codons and remained in frame with V and J, and every other rearrangement was called non-productive. Following IMGT convention, CDR3 was defined as the stretch from the second conserved V-encoded cysteine up to the conserved J-encoded phenylalanine. In an earlier analysis of around 600 of the donors, sequences lacking an unambiguous match to a single V gene segment were excluded. In an earlier analysis of 587 of the donors, V segments were called functional above 56.7% productive rearrangements and were called segregating when the between-donor standard deviation exceeded 5%. A statistical classification framework was built to diagnose cytomegalovirus status from the catalog of TCR beta chain sequences. V and J gene assignment, in a later analysis, came from comparing TCR nucleotide sequences with IMGT/GENE-DB human TR gene sequences. Using the TCRdist pipeline, a later analysis assigned CDR3 sequences along with most-parsimonious VDJ recombination scenarios. In a later analysis, each TCR beta chain was defined by its CDR3 amino acid sequence together with its V-gene family, and reads without a unique V-gene family were excluded. As a way to deal with suspected cross-contamination and a sequencing artifact, a later analysis dropped hundreds of nucleotide sequences that were highly shared and had low generation probability. For each public chain, a later analysis derived a clonal expansion index from normalized ranks of inferred template counts within each repertoire. In a later analysis, generation probabilities were computed with a VDJ recombination model fitted to out-of-frame rearrangements, and the resulting probabilities were checked against IGoR. In a later analysis, hypergeometric tests were used to score TCR-TCR, TCR-HLA and TCR-CMV co-occurrence, with a repertoire-size bias correction applied to TCR pairs. A later analysis estimated false discovery rates by permuting HLA or CMV assignments 20 times. In a later analysis, co-occurring TCRs were grouped using DBSCAN, and TCRdist sequence similarity was added for clustering within HLA-allele-positive subsets. Repertoires with fewer than 30,000 or more than 120,000 public chains, plus five repertoires with anomalous nucleotide sharing, were excluded from co-occurrence clustering. TCRdb retrieved this table from immuneACCESS and kept in-frame rearrangements only. Not all clones are present; in checked studies, unresolved V genes account for under half, and no reason is known for the remainder. Clone size and V and J calls were adopted from that table, with D and trimming inferred from the DNA. The sample includes 95,000 to 150,000 clones, with approximately 87% observed a single time. The ten largest clones represent 20% of the sample.

Material: PBMCs. The rearrangement joined TRBV27 to TRBJ1-2, with TRBD1 tentatively as D gene (5 bases match). The receptor was isolated from a man aged 18 to 30 in good health and CMV-seropositive. The CDR3 loop reads CASSSRGEGYTF. The DNA sequence follows: TGTGCCAGCAGTTCAAGGGGCGAGGGCTACACCTTC.